The 4 T cell receptor beta chains reported below all come from one sample, sequenced in a study of T cell repertoires in ileal Crohn's disease. Produced via immunoSEQ multiplex PCR; TCRdb's table is partial and in-frame only. The repertoire holds approximately 15,000 clones, with about 80% as singletons. Sequenced sample: ileal tissue. These receptors were obtained from an adult with Crohn's disease.

The chain couples TRBV29-1 to TRBJ2-7; 8 positions match TRBD1. The CDR3 runs 12 residues. The junction had 2 bases not matched to a gene; V was cut back by 6 bases and J by 1 base. The V gene's germline CDR1 is SQVTM and CDR2 ANQGSEA. CDR3 sequence (DNA): TGCAGCGTCCGACAGGGGTCCTACGAGCAGTACTTC. It specifies CSVRQGSYEQYF.

This clone was observed a handful of times. The chain couples TRBV19 to TRBJ1-4; 7 bases match TRBD1. CDR1 is LNHDA and CDR2 is SQIVND in the germline V gene (reference sequence). The CDR3 length is 16 residues. J gave up 6 bases and V 4 bases, and 11 bases lay outside the gene matches. The CDR3 DNA sequence: TGTGCCAGTAGTAAAATTCACAGGGGTATCGATGAAAAACTGTTTTTT. Translating it yields CASSKIHRGIDEKLFF.

In this sample, this clone turned up a few times. The CDR3 DNA follows: TGTGCCACCCAAGTGGACAGGAACACCGGGGAGCTGTTTTTT. As protein: CATQVDRNTGELFF. J is TRBJ2-2 and V is TRBV27; weak D call: TRBD1 (6 bases). The V end was cut by 10 bases, the J end by 1 base, with 13 bases between. This CDR3 has 14 residues. Looked up from germline, CDR1 is MNHEY and CDR2 is SMNVEV (reference sequence).

The DNA for the CDR3 is TGTGCCAGCAGCTTAGACAGCCAGAATTCACCCCTCCACTTT. Residues: CASSLDSQNSPLHF. The J gene is TRBJ1-6, the V gene TRBV7-8; D unresolved. Germline assignment: CDR1 SGHVS and CDR2 FQNEAQ. The germline V and J ends were trimmed by 1 base and 7 bases, with 8 bases remaining between them. This CDR3 is built from 14 residues.